A selection of T cell receptor beta chains follows, all from one sample in a study of immune evolution from preneoplasia to lung adenocarcinoma. The assay was immunoSEQ multiplex PCR, and TCRdb's table has in-frame clones only and misses some. The data hold under 45,000 clones, with approximately 79% observed a single time. The sequenced sample consisted of FFPE invasive lung adenocarcinoma tissue. These receptors were collected from a person in their sixties or seventies with lung adenocarcinoma. Both conserved end residues are part of each CDR3. D genes are given only for firm matches. Clone size is shown for a subset of rows, as once, few, many or a class of expanded clone.

v_gene	d_gene	j_gene	abundance	CDR3nt	CDR3aa
TRBV5-1	TRBD2	TRBJ2-5	many	TGCGCCAGCAGCTCGACTAGCGGGGTCGAGACCCAGTACTTC	CASSSTSGVETQYF
TRBV4-3	NA	TRBJ2-7	NA	TGCGCCAGCAGCGCTAATCACGAGCAGTACTTC	CASSANHEQYF
TRBV6-4	NA	TRBJ2-2	NA	TGTGCCAGCAGCTTGGACCTCAGGACCGGGGAGCTGTTTTTT	CASSLDLRTGELFF
TRBV18	NA	TRBJ2-3	NA	TGTGCCAGCTCACCACAGGGATCAGATACGCAGTATTTT	CASSPQGSDTQYF
TRBV10-2	TRBD2	TRBJ2-2	NA	TGCGCCAGCAGGACAGCGGGAGGGCGGACCGGGGAGCTGTTTTTT	CASRTAGGRTGELFF
TRBV25-1	TRBD1	TRBJ2-7	NA	TGTGCCAGCACTAGAGGGACAGGGGGCTACGAGCAGTACTTC	CASTRGTGGYEQYF
TRBV27	NA	TRBJ2-7	NA	TGTGCCAGCACGGAGGGCTACGAGCAGCACTTC	CASTEGYEQHF
TRBV30	NA	TRBJ1-1	NA	TGTGCCTGGAGTGTGGGAGGGGCCGACACTGAAGCTTTCTTT	CAWSVGGADTEAFF
TRBV9	NA	TRBJ2-1	NA	TGTGCCAGCAGCGCTCGGAGGGACAGTCAGATTTCCTACAATGAGCAGTTCTTC	CASSARRDSQISYNEQFF
TRBV5-1	TRBD1	TRBJ1-5	NA	TGCGCCAGCAACCCCGGGACAGGGAGCAATCAGCCCCAGCATTTT	CASNPGTGSNQPQHF